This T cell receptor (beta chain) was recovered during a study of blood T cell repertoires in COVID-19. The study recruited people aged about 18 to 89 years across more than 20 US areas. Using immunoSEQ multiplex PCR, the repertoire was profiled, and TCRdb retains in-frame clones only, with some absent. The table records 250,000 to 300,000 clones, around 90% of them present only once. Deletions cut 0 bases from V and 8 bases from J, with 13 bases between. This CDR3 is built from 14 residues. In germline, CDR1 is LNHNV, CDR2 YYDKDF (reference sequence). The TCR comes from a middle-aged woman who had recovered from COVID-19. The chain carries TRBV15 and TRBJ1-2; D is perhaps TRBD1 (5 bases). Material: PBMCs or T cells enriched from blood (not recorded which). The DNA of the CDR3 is TGTGCCACCAGCAGAGATCCAGGGAGGGGAGGCTACACCTTC. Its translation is CATSRDPGRGGYTF.